The 12 T cell receptor beta chains in this list originate from one sample, sequenced in a study of identical twins' blood T cells. MiXCR was run by TCRdb on the 5' RACE reads, yielding one entry per CDR3 protein. In the table there are roughly 380,000 distinct CDR3 sequences, about 28% of which are singletons. The specimen sequenced was PBMCs. Receptors were obtained from a woman between 18 and 55 years old in good health.

This clonotype was counted a few times. The chain employs TRBV5-4 and TRBJ2-1, with TRBD2 matching over 9 bases. CDR1 SGHNT and CDR2 YYREEE come from the germline V gene (reference sequence). The CDR3 is made up of 15 amino acids. V dropped 5 bases and J dropped 4; count of bases not matched to a gene: 7. This CDR3 reads CASSLSGGIYNEQFF. DNA for the CDR3: TGTGCCAGCAGTCTTAGCGGGGGAATATACAATGAGCAGTTCTTC.

This clonotype was counted ten times or more. The chain joins TRBV12-5 to TRBJ2-3; TRBD1 matches at 8 bases. Trimming took 4 bases from V and 5 from J; bases not matched to a gene: 8. CDR3 length: 15 residues. CDR1 is LGHNT and CDR2 is FRNRAP in the germline V gene. The CDR3 spells CASGSPQGARDTQYF. The CDR3 DNA reads as TGTGCTAGTGGTTCACCCCAGGGGGCGAGAGATACGCAGTATTTT.

Concerning this clonotype: A read error may be the cause here, since a much bigger clone is one base away. This sequence joins TRBV27 and TRBJ1-1; unclear D gene. Germline V lookup: CDR1 MNHEY, CDR2 SMNVEV (reference sequence). CDR3 length: 14 residues. V lost 3 bases and J lost 6, with 14 bases in between. The CDR3 nucleotides read TGTGCCAGCAGTTTTACGCATGAGGCCTCTGAAGCTTTCTTT. It encodes CASSFTHEASEAFF.

V usage is TRBV5-1 and J usage is TRBJ2-2; D not resolved. Looked up from germline, CDR1 is SGHRS and CDR2 is YFSETQ. Trimming stripped 9 bases from V and 0 bases from J, with 9 bases between. CDR3 length: 13 residues. The chain's CDR3 is CATTSSNTGELFF. CDR3 sequence (DNA): TGCGCCACCACCTCCTCGAACACCGGGGAGCTGTTTTTT.

The sample holds many counts of this clonotype. The chain carries TRBV14 and TRBJ2-7; D not certain. Per germline, CDR1 SGHDN and CDR2 FVKESK. The CDR3 has 11 residues. V lost 6 bases and J lost 6, with 9 bases in between. The CDR3 nucleotides are TGTGCCAGCAGTTTAGGACCCGAGCAGTACTTC. This sequence encodes CASSLGPEQYF. The whole variable domain, remainder taken from reference TRBV14 and TRBJ2-7, is EAGVTQFPSHSVIEKGQTVTLRCDPISGHDNLYWYRRVMGKEIKFLLHFVKESKQDESGMPNNRFLAERTGGTYSTLKVQPAELEDSGVYFCASSLGPEQYFGPGTRLTVT.

This clonotype was detected ten times or more. The chain carries TRBV6-1 and TRBJ1-5, with D possibly being TRBD1 (6 bases). CDR3 length: 13 residues. From germline, CDR1 is MNHNS and CDR2 SASEGT. With 7 bases removed from V and 3 bases from J, the gap between germline ends came to 10 bases. For the CDR3, the DNA is TGTGCCAGCACAGGGGCCCACAATCAGCCCCAGCATTTT. This codes for CASTGAHNQPQHF.

In its sample, this clonotype was seen a few times. The V call is TRBV5-1, the J call TRBJ1-4, with D uncertain. V was pared by 4 bases and J by 7 bases, with 14 bases between. CDR1 is SGHRS and CDR2 is YFSETQ in the germline V gene. The CDR3 contains 14 residues. The CDR3 sequence is CASSTGKRLEKLFF. The CDR3 nucleotides read TGCGCCAGCAGCACCGGGAAGAGGCTTGAAAAACTGTTTTTT.

The chain employs TRBV20-1 and TRBJ2-3; 8 bases agree with TRBD2. CDR1 DFQATT and CDR2 SNEGSKA come from the germline V gene (reference sequence). CDR3 length: 15 amino acids. J was trimmed by 4 bases and V by 7 bases; bases with no gene match: 13. The CDR3 protein is CSVSQAGVRADTQYF. Here the CDR3 DNA reads TGCAGTGTTAGTCAAGCGGGAGTACGGGCAGATACGCAGTATTTT.

This clonotype showed up just a few times. The chain uses TRBV6-1 and TRBJ1-2; TRBD1 might be the D (5 bases). This CDR3 is 15 amino acids long. Germline lookup yields CDR1 MNHNS and CDR2 SASEGT. Trimming cost V 4 bases and J 6 bases, with 18 bases left between them. The CDR3 region has the DNA TGTGCCAGCAGTGGACGCGGCTCCAGGGCCGATGGCTACACCTTC. Its protein product is CASSGRGSRADGYTF.

This chain joins TRBV20-1 and TRBJ2-1; either TRBD1 or TRBD2 may fit D (5 bases each). Germline V lookup: CDR1 DFQATT, CDR2 SNEGSKA (reference sequence). V lost 8 bases, J lost 5 bases, and 19 bases lay in between. CDR3 length: 14 residues. The CDR3 loop reads CSLPAPGRNNEQFF. The CDR3 DNA is TGCAGTCTCCCCGCACCGGGACGGAACAATGAGCAGTTCTTC.

There are many counts of this clonotype. The chain recombines TRBV2 with TRBJ2-1; the match to TRBD2 covers 7 bases. CDR1 is SNHLY, CDR2 FYNNEI, per germline. J gave up 0 bases and V 4 bases, and 9 bases lay outside the gene matches. This CDR3 contains 17 residues. This CDR3 is CASSVGTLAGSYNEQFF. The CDR3 DNA reads as TGTGCCAGCAGTGTCGGGACTTTAGCGGGCTCCTACAATGAGCAGTTCTTC.

The chain links TRBV20-1 to TRBJ2-6, with D unresolved. The CDR3 totals 14 residues. V was cut by 2 bases and J by 0 bases, with 5 bases left in between. Germline V gives CDR1 DFQATT, CDR2 SNEGSKA (reference sequence). CDR3 DNA sequence: TGCAGTGCTAGACCTGGCTCTGGGGCCAACGTCCTGACTTTC. Amino acids: CSARPGSGANVLTF.